The present T cell receptor (beta chain) was sequenced within a study of early T cells in non-severe SARS-CoV-2 infection. Study-wide results and limits: Matching results from VDJdb favored anti-spike CD8 responses, leaving private and CD4 specificities undetected.

Individual cDNA molecules were tagged with unique molecular identifiers. TCRdb re-derived calls from the 5' RACE reads in MiXCR, one entry per CDR3 protein. The table has 95,000 to 110,000 distinct CDR3 sequences, roughly 10% seen once; the top ten hold about 8.1%. V lost 3 bases and J 0 bases, leaving 9 bases between the germline ends. CDR1 is SGDLS, CDR2 YYNGEE, per germline. The CDR3 is 15 residues long. This clonotype was recorded at least ten times. Its antigen is undetermined. Sequenced input: whole blood. The chain couples TRBV9 to TRBJ1-4; possible D gene TRBD1, 5 bases. This clonotype originated in an adult who was a healthcare worker with PCR-confirmed SARS-CoV-2 infection or an uninfected control (not recorded which). CDR3 region: CASSATGATNEKLFF. The CDR3, as DNA: TGTGCCAGCAGCGCCACAGGTGCAACTAATGAAAAACTGTTTTTT. Together with reference TRBV9 and TRBJ1-4, the CDR3 gives the full variable domain: DSGVTQTPKHLITATGQRVTLRCSPRSGDLSVYWYQQSLDQGLQFLIQYYNGEERAKGNILERFSAQQFPDLHSELNLSSLELGDSALYFCASSATGATNEKLFFGSGTQLSVL.